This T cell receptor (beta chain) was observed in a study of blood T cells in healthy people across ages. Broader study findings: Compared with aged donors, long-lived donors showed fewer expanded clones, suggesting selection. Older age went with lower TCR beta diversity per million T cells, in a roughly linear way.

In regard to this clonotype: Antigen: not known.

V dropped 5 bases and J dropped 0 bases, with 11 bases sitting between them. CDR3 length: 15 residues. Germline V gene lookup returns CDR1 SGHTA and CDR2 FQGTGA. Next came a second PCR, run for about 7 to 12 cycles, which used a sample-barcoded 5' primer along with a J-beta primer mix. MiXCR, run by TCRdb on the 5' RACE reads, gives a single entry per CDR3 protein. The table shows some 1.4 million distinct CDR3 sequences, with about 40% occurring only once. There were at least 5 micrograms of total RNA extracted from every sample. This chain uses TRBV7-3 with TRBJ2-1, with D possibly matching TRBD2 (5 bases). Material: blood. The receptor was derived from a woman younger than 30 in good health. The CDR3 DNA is TGTGCCAGCAGCCTAGGACTGATCTCCTACAATGAGCAGTTCTTC. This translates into CASSLGLISYNEQFF.